The rows below give T cell receptor beta chains drawn from one sample of a study of shared clonotypes between healthy human individuals. Data came from immunoSEQ multiplex PCR; TCRdb stores just in-frame clones and leaves some out. This table has some 1.5 million clones, approximately 97% appearing once. The specimen sequenced was naive CD4+ T cells sorted from blood. The source is a young man in good health. Both conserved end residues are part of each CDR3. The D gene is left open where the match is weak. Part of the rows lack a size; the others show once, few, many or a class for expanded clones.

D	V	J	size	DNA	CDR3
NA	TRBV11-1	TRBJ1-6	NA	TGTGCCACTCAGGACAGTAATTCACCCCTCCACTTT	CATQDSNSPLHF
TRBD1	TRBV7-9	TRBJ2-7	NA	TGTGCCAGCAGCTGGCGGGACAGGAGCTCCTACGAGCAGTACTTC	CASSWRDRSSYEQYF
NA	TRBV4-3	TRBJ2-5	once	TGCGCCAGCAGCCGAGCGACGAATGGGGAGACCCAGTACTTC	CASSRATNGETQYF
TRBD2	TRBV5-1	TRBJ2-3	NA	TGCGCCAGCAGCTCGCAGAGTAGCGGGAGGTCCTTGGACACAGATACGCAGTATTTT	CASSSQSSGRSLDTDTQYF
NA	TRBV7-8	TRBJ1-2	NA	TGTGCCAGCACCTCGCTCCGGCAGGGAGGTGGCTACACCTTC	CASTSLRQGGGYTF
NA	TRBV28	TRBJ2-7	NA	TGTGCCAGCAGTTTTCGTGGGGTAAACGAGCAGTACTTC	CASSFRGVNEQYF
NA	TRBV15	TRBJ2-7	NA	TGTGCCACCAGCAGGTCCCGGACGAGCAACTACGAGCAGTACTTC	CATSRSRTSNYEQYF
NA	TRBV7-2	TRBJ2-7	NA	TGTGCCAGCAGCTTTATGGCCGCGGGACCCTACGAGCAGTACTTC	CASSFMAAGPYEQYF
NA	TRBV18	TRBJ2-1	NA	TGTGCCAGCTCACTCAGCGGCTCCTACAATGAGCAGTTCTTC	CASSLSGSYNEQFF
TRBD2	TRBV7-2	TRBJ2-7	NA	TGTGCCAGCAGCTCAGGACTAGCGGGCGCCTACGAGCAGTACTTC	CASSSGLAGAYEQYF
NA	TRBV19	TRBJ2-7	NA	TGTGCCAGTAGTAGAGGGATCTCCTACGAGCAGTACTTC	CASSRGISYEQYF
NA	TRBV7-2	TRBJ2-3	NA	TGTGCCAGCAGCCGTATCGGGAACACAGATACGCAGTATTTT	CASSRIGNTDTQYF
NA	TRBV9	TRBJ1-1	NA	TGTGCCAGCACCCCCGTGCGGGTTCCTCGGGCTTCCACTGAAGCTTTCTTT	CASTPVRVPRASTEAFF
NA	TRBV7-9	TRBJ2-5	NA	TGTGCCAGCAGCTTAGGAATCGGGAGACAAGAGACCCAGTACTTC	CASSLGIGRQETQYF
NA	TRBV5-5	TRBJ2-5	NA	TGTGCCAGCAGCTTGGGGGTGGGTAAGGGTGAAGAGACCCAGTACTTC	CASSLGVGKGEETQYF
NA	TRBV5-1	TRBJ2-7	NA	TGCGCCAGCAGGGGCGGCGTCGACTCCTACGAGCAGTACTTC	CASRGGVDSYEQYF
NA	TRBV10-3	TRBJ2-1	NA	TGTGCCATCAGTGAATCGGGGGTCTCCTACAATGAGCAGTTCTTC	CAISESGVSYNEQFF
NA	TRBV6-5	TRBJ2-7	NA	TGTGCCAGCAGTTACGAGAGAGCCCACTACGAGCAGTACTTC	CASSYERAHYEQYF
NA	TRBV7-9	TRBJ1-3	NA	TGTGCCACCGGATCTAATAGTCGGAACTCTGGAAACACCATATATTTT	CATGSNSRNSGNTIYF
TRBD2	TRBV9	TRBJ2-7	NA	TGTGCCAGCAGCGTAGGCCCCACCTGGGCGGGAGCGTCGTACGAGCAGTACTTC	CASSVGPTWAGASYEQYF
NA	TRBV28	TRBJ2-7	NA	TGTGCCAGCAGCCAAGGGGCTGGAACGGGCGAGCAGTACTTC	CASSQGAGTGEQYF
TRBD1	TRBV7-2	TRBJ2-7	NA	TGTGCCAGCAGCAAACGACAGGGGGCCCCCTACGAGCAGTACTTC	CASSKRQGAPYEQYF
TRBD2	TRBV19	TRBJ2-7	NA	TGTGCCAGTAGTCTTAGCGGGAGGACCTCCTACGAGCAGTACTTC	CASSLSGRTSYEQYF
NA	TRBV28	TRBJ2-3	once	TGTGCCAGCAGTTTAGGCGGTGGTGGCACAGATACGCAGTATTTT	CASSLGGGGTDTQYF
NA	TRBV6-1	TRBJ2-3	NA	TGTGCCAGCAGTGGCGCCAGGGCCACAGATACGCAGTATTTT	CASSGARATDTQYF